The present TCR beta chain was sequenced within a study of graft-versus-host responses after intestinal transplantation. Looking at the study overall: Tacrolimus and steroids were given for two to four years to all recipients after anti-thymocyte globulin induction.

Only in-frame clones appear in the TCRdb table, and some are missing; sequencing was by immunoSEQ multiplex PCR. The sample has about 86,000 clones; about 87% are singletons. The V gene's germline CDR1 is SGHKS and CDR2 YYEKEE (reference sequence). This CDR3 region has 15 residues. V was cut by 3 bases and J by 3 bases, with 10 bases left in between. A remark on this clone: Its antigen is not known.

The sequencing here drew on unstimulated CD4+ T cells sorted from spleen or lymph node cells, taken before transplant. The receptor was isolated from a human donor who was the organ donor for an intestinal transplant. The rearrangement joins TRBV5-5 to TRBJ2-6; no reliable D call. The CDR3 sequence is CASSSLGFGANVLTF. The CDR3 nucleotides are TGTGCCAGCAGCTCCCTCGGTTTTGGGGCCAACGTCCTGACTTTC.